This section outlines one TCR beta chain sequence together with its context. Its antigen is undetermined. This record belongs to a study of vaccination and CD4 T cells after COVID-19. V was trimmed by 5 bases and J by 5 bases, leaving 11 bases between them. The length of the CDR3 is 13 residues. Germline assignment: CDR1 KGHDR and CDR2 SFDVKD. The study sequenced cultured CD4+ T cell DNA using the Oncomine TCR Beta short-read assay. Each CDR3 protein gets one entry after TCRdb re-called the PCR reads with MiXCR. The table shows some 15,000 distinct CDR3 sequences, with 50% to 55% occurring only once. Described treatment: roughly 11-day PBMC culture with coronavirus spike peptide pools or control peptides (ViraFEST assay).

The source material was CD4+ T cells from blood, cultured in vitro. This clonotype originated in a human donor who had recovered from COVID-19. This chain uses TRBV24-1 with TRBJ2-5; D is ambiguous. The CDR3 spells CATSGPDGETQYF. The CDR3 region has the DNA TGTGCCACCAGTGGACCCGATGGGGAGACCCAGTACTTC.